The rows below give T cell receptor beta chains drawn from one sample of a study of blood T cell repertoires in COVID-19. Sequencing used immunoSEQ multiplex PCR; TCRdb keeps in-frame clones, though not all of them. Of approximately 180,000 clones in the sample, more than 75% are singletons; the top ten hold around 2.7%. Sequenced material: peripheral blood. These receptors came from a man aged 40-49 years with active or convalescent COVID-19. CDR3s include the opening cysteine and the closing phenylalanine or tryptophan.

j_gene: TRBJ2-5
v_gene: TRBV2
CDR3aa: CASSVRGGETQYF

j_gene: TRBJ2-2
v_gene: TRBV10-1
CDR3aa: CASSESGQGETGELFF

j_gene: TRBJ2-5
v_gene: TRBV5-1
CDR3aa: CASSSQETQYF

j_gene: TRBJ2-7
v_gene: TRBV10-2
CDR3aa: CASRGDISYEQYF

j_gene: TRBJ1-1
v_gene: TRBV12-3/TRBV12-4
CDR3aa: CASRQVFGTEAFF

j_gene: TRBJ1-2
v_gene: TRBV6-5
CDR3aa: CASSSGQGWNGYTF

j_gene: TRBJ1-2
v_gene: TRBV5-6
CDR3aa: CASSYAGGDYGYTF

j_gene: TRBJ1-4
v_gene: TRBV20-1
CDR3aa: CSAGGRDSYEKLFF

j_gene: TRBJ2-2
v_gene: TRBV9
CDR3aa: CASSTTFGTRAAGELFF

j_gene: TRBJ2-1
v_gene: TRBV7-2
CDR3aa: CASSFDGGVSYNEQFF

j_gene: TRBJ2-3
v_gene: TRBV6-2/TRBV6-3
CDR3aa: CASSRGDLSFPDTQYF

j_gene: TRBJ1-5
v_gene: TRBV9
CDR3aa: CASSVGEGGNQPQHF

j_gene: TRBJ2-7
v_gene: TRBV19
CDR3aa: CASSPTELSYEQYF

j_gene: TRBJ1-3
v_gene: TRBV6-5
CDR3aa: CASSPSGAGNTIYF

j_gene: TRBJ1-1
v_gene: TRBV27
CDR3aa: CASSLGQNTEAFF

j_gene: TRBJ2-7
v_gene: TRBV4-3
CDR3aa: CASSQDLGADRAYEQYF

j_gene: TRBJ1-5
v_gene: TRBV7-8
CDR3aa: CASSSSLGQGDQPQHF

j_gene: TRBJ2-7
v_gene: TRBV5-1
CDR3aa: CASSPQVIPPHEQYF

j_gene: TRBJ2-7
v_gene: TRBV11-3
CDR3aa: CASSLVDAEQYF

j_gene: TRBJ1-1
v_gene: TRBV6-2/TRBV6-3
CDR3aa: CASSYGPKAFF

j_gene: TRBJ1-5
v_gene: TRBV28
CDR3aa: CASIVTGSNQPQHF

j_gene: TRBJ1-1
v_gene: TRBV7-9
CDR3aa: CASRAGTAEAFF

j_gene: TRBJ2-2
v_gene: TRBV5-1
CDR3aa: CASSRTSGPGELFF

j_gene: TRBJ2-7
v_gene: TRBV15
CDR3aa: CATSRRDSFHEQYF

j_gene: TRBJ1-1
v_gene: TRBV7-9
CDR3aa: CASSFGDLGLVEAFF

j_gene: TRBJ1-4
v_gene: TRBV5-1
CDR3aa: CASSPGATNEKLFF

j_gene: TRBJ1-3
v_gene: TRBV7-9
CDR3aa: CASSLADLGNTIYF

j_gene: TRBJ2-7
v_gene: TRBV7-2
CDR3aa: CASSLVRASGGYEQYF

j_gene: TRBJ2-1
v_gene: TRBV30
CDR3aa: CAWSVGLAGGHGEQFF

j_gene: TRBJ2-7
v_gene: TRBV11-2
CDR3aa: CASSLNLAGEKQYF

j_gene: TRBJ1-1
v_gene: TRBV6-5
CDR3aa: CASSLTPYTEAFF

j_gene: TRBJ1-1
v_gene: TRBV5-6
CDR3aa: CASSPIRVNTEAFF

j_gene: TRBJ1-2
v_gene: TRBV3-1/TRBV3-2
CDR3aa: CASSQGQGIGGYTF

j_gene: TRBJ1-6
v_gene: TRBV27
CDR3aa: CASRLQDSTQYSPLHF

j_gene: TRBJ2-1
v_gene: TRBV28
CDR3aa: CASSLIGTADDEQFF

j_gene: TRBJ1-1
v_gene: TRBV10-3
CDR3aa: CAISVLAEQAFF